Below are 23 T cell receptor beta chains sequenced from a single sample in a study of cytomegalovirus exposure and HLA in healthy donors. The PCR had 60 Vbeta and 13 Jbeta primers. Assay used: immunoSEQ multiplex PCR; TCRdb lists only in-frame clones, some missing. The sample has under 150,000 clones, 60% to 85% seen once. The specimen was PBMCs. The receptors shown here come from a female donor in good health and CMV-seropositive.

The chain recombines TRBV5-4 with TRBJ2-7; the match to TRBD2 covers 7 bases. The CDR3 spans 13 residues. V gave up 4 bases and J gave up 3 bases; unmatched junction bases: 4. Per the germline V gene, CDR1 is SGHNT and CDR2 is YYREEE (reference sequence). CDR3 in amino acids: CASSATSDYEQYF. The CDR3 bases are TGTGCCAGCAGCGCTACTAGCGACTACGAGCAGTACTTC.

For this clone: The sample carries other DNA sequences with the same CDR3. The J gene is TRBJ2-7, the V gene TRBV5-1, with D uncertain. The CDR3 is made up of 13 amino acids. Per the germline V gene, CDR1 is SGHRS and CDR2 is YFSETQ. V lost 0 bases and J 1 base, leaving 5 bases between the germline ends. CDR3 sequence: CASSLDGSYEQYF. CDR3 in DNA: TGCGCCAGCAGCTTGGACGGTTCCTACGAGCAGTACTTC.

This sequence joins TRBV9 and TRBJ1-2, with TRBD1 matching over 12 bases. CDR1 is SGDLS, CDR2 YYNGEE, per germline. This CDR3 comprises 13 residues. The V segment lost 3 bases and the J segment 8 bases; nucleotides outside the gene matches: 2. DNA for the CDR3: TGTGCCAGCAGCGCCGGGACAGGGGGCGGCTACACCTTC. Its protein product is CASSAGTGGGYTF.

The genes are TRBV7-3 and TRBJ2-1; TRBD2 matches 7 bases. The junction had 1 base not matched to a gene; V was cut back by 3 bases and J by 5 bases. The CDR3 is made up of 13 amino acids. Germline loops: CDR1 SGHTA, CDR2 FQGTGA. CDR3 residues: CASSLGLNNEQFF. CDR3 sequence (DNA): TGTGCCAGCAGCTTGGGACTAAACAATGAGCAGTTCTTC.

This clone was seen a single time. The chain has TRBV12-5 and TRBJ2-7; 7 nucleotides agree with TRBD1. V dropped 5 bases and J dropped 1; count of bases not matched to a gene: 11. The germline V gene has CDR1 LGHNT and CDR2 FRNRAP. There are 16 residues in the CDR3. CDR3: CASGPPGAGGSYEQYF. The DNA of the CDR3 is TGTGCTAGTGGTCCCCCCGGGGCAGGGGGATCCTACGAGCAGTACTTC.

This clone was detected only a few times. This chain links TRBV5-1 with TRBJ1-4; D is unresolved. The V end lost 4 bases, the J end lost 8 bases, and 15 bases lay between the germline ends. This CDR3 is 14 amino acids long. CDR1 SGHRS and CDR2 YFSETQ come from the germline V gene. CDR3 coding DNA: TGCGCCAGCAGCGGCGGTAGTGAGTTGGAAAAACTGTTTTTT. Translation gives CASSGGSELEKLFF.

This chain's CDR3 is CASSLGPNEKLFF. CDR3 nucleotide sequence: TGTGCCAGCAGTCTGGGGCCAAATGAAAAACTGTTTTTT. The rearrangement links TRBV6-5 to TRBJ1-4, with D possibly matching TRBD1 (5 bases). Germline-derived CDR1 and CDR2 are MNHEY and SVGAGI. The V and J ends lost 5 bases and 5 bases respectively, with 9 bases between them. CDR3 length: 13 residues.

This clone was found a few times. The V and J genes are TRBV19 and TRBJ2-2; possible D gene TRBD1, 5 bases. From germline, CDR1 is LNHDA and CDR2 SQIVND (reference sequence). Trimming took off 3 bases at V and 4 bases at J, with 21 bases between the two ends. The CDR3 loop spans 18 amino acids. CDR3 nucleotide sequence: TGTGCCAGTAGTATCCCCCGGATCAGGGCAGGTCGCACCGGGGAGCTGTTTTTT. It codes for CASSIPRIRAGRTGELFF.

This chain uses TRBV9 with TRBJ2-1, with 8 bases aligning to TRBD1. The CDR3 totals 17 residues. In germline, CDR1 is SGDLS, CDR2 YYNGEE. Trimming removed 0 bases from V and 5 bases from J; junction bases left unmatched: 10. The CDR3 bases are TGTGCCAGCAGCGTAGTCCCGGGACAGGAGCTCCACAATGAGCAGTTCTTC. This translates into CASSVVPGQELHNEQFF. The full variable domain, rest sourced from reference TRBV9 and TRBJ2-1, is DSGVTQTPKHLITATGQRVTLRCSPRSGDLSVYWYQQSLDQGLQFLIQYYNGEERAKGNILERFSAQQFPDLHSELNLSSLELGDSALYFCASSVVPGQELHNEQFFGPGTRLTVL.

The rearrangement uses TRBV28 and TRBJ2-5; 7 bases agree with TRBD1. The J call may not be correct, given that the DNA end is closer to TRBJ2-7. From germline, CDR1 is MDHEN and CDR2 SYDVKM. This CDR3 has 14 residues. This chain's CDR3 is CASIPQGTNYEQYF. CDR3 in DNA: TGTGCCAGCATTCCACAGGGGACCAACTACGAGCAGTACTTC.

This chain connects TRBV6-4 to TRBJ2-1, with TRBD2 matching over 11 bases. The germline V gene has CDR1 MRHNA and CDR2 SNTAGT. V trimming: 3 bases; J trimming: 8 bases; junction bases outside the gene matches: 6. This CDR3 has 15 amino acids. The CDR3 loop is CASSESSGGADEQFF. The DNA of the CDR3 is TGTGCCAGCAGTGAAAGTAGCGGGGGGGCCGATGAGCAGTTCTTC.

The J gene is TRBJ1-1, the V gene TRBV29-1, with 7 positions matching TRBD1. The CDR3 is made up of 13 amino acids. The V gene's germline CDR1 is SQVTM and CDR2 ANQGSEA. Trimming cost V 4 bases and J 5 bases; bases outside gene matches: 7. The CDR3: CSVGGQWGTEAFF. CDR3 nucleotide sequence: TGCAGCGTTGGGGGACAGTGGGGGACTGAAGCTTTCTTT.

The CDR3 region is CASSTGTGNQPQHF. DNA for the CDR3: TGCGCCAGCAGCACCGGGACAGGGAATCAGCCCCAGCATTTT. The V and J genes are TRBV5-1 and TRBJ1-5, with 9 bases identical to TRBD1. Trimming took 4 bases from V and 4 from J; bases not matched to a gene: 3. The CDR3 is made up of 14 amino acids. CDR1 is SGHRS, CDR2 YFSETQ, per germline.

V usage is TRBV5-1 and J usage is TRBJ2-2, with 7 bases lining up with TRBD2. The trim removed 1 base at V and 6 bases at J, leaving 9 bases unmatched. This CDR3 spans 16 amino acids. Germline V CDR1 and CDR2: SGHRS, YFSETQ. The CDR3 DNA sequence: TGCGCCAGCAGCTTGTTACTAGCGCAAGCCCCCGGGGAGCTGTTTTTT. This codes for CASSLLLAQAPGELFF.

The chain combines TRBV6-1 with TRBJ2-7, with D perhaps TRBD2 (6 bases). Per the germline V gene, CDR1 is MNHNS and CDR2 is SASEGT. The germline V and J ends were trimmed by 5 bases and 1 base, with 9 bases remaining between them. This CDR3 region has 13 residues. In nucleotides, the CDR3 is TGTGCCAGCAGTCAGGGACTTTCCTACGAGCAGTACTTC. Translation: CASSQGLSYEQYF.

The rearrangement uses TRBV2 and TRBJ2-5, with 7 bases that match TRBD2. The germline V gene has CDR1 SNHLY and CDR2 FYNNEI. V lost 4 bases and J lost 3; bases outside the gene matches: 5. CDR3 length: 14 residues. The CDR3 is CASSVSGTEETQYF. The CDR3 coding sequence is TGTGCCAGCAGTGTGAGCGGGACGGAAGAGACCCAGTACTTC.

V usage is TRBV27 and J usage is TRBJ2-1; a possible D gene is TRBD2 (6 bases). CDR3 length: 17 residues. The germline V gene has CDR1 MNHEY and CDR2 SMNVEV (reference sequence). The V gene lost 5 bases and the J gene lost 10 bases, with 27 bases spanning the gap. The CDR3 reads CASSLWSTSSQGVEQFF. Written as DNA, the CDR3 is TGTGCCAGCAGTCTGTGGTCAACTAGCTCGCAAGGGGTAGAGCAGTTCTTC.

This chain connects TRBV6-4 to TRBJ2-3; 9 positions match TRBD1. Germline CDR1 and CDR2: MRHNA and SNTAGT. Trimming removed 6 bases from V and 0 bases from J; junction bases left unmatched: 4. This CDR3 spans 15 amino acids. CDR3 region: CASSMGQGSTDTQYF. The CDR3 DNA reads TGTGCCAGCAGCATGGGACAGGGTAGCACAGATACGCAGTATTTT.

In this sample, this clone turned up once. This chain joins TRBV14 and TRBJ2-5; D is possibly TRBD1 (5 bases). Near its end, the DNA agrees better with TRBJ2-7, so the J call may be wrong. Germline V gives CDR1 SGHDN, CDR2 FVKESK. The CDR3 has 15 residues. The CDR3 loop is CASSQGGLSSYEQYF. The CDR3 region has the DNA TGTGCCAGCAGCCAAGGGGGCTTGAGCTCCTACGAGCAGTACTTC.

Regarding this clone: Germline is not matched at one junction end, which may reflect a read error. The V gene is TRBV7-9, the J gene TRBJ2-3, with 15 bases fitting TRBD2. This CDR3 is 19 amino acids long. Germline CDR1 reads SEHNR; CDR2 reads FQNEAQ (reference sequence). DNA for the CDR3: TGTTCCAGCAGCTTAGAAAGGACTAGCGGGAGGGCCGGGACAGATACGCAGTATTTT. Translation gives CSSSLERTSGRAGTDTQYF.

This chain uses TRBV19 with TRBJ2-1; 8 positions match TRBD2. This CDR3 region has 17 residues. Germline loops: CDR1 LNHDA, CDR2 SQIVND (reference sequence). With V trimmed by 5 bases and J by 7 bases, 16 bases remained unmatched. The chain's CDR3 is CASSQESGTRIRNEQFF. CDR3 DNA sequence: TGTGCCAGTAGTCAAGAATCCGGGACTAGGATCAGGAATGAGCAGTTCTTC.

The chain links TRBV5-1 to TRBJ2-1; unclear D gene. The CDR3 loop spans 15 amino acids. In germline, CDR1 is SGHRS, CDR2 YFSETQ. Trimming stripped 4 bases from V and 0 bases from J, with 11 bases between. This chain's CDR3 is CASSPDTSSYNEQFF. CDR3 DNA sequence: TGCGCCAGCAGCCCCGACACGAGCTCCTACAATGAGCAGTTCTTC.

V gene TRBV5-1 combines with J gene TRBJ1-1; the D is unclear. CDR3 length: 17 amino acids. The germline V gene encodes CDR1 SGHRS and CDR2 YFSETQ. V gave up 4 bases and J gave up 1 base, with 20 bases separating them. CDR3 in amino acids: CASSPSRRVRGNTEAFF. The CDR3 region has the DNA TGCGCCAGCAGCCCCTCACGCCGGGTGCGCGGGAACACTGAAGCTTTCTTT. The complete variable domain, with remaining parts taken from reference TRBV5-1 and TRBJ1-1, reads KAGVTQTPRYLIKTRGQQVTLSCSPISGHRSVSWYQQTPGQGLQFLFEYFSETQRNKGNFPGRFSGRQFSNSRSEMNVSTLELGDSALYLCASSPSRRVRGNTEAFFGQGTRLTVV.